This TCR beta chain was identified in a study of T cells in Graves' hyperthyroidism and ophthalmopathy. Overall study results and limits: The model predicted ophthalmopathy a median 6.5 months before onset.

At least ten counts were recorded for this clonotype. Its antigen is not known. V shed 0 bases and J shed 7 bases, with 9 bases lying between them. The CDR3 is made up of 13 amino acids. Germline loops: CDR1 KGHSH, CDR2 LQKENI. Amplification of TCR beta CDR3 regions was performed using RNA transcripts as template. The HTBI primer set drove a first-round RT-PCR of the TCR CDR3. TCRdb reprocessed the multiplex PCR reads with MiXCR, giving one entry per CDR3 protein. This sample has fewer than 450,000 distinct CDR3 sequences, with approximately 17% found just once. Uncontrolled infection, other autoimmune disease, pregnancy or lactation excluded patients. The authors obtained PBMCs from around 11 ml of fresh peripheral blood.

The clonotype was recovered from a man between 18 and 29 years old with Graves' ophthalmopathy. The V and J genes are TRBV18 and TRBJ1-2, with D uncertain. The sample consisted of blood. The CDR3: CASSPPVPGGYTF. The CDR3 DNA reads TGTGCCAGCTCACCACCAGTTCCGGGTGGCTACACCTTC. Filled out from reference TRBV18 and TRBJ1-2, the complete variable domain reads NAGVMQNPRHLVRRRGQEARLRCSPMKGHSHVYWYRQLPEEGLKFMVYLQKENIIDESGMPKERFSAEFPKEGPSILRIQQVVRGDSAAYFCASSPPVPGGYTFGSGTRLTVV.